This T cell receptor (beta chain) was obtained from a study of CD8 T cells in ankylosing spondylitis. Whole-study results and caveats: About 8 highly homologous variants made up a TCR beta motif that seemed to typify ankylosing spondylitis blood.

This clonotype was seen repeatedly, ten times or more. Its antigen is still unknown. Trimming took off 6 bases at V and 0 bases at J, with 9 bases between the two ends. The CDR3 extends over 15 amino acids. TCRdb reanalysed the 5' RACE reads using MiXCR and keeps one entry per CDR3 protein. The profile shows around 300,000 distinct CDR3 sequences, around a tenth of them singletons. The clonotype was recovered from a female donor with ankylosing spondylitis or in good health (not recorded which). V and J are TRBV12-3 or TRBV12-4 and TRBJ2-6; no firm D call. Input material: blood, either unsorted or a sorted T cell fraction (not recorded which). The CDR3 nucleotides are TGTGCCAGCAGCTCCTCGAACTCTGGGGCCAACGTCCTGACTTTC. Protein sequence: CASSSSNSGANVLTF.